These 28 T cell receptor beta chains were all obtained from the same sample, sequenced in a study of blood T cell repertoires in COVID-19. This table comes from immunoSEQ multiplex PCR, and its TCRdb copy is limited to in-frame clones, with some not included. The table lists approximately 290,000 clones, over 75% of them singletons. The material sequenced was peripheral blood. These receptors all stem from a human donor with COVID-19, enrolled during active disease. The donor label of this sample is uncertain.

This clone was seen more than once but under ten times. The same CDR3 can be traced to other DNA sequences in this sample. The rearrangement uses TRBV5-1 and TRBJ2-7; 14 positions agree with TRBD2. CDR3 length equals 15 residues. The germline V gene has CDR1 SGHRS and CDR2 YFSETQ. After removal of 3 bases from V and 3 bases from J, the junction contained 2 bases not matched to a gene. CDR3 protein: CASSSGTSGSYEQYF. In DNA form, the CDR3 reads TGCGCCAGCAGCTCCGGGACTAGCGGGAGCTACGAGCAGTACTTC.

V usage is TRBV5-4 and J usage is TRBJ1-3, with D perhaps matching TRBD1 (5 bases). Trimming removed 2 bases at V and 2 bases at J, with 11 bases between. Germline CDR1 and CDR2: SGHNT and YYREEE (reference sequence). The length of the CDR3 is 15 residues. CDR3: CASSLGGVAGNTIYF. The CDR3 DNA follows: TGTGCCAGCAGCTTAGGAGGGGTGGCTGGAAACACCATATATTTT.

The gene calls are TRBV5-1 and TRBJ1-6; TRBD1 aligns across 9 bases. There are 15 residues in the CDR3. From germline, CDR1 is SGHRS and CDR2 YFSETQ. After removal of 4 bases from V and 10 bases from J, the junction contained 9 bases not matched to a gene. CDR3 loop: CASSVTGTGRSPLHF. In nucleotides, the CDR3 is TGCGCCAGCAGCGTCACAGGGACAGGGCGGTCACCCCTCCACTTT.

This sequence joins TRBV3-1 (or the pseudogene TRBV3-2) and TRBJ1-1, with 7 bases fitting TRBD1. Germline V gene sequence: CDR1 LGHDT, CDR2 YNNKEL (reference sequence). With V trimmed by 1 base and J by 12 bases, 17 bases remained unmatched. This CDR3 region has 16 residues. The CDR3 loop is CASSQATVGQGDKTFF. CDR3 DNA: TGTGCCAGCAGCCAAGCCACCGTGGGGCAGGGGGATAAAACTTTCTTT.

The chain combines TRBV7-3 with TRBJ2-5; 7 bases are shared with TRBD1. This CDR3 region has 13 residues. The V and J ends lost 5 bases and 5 bases, in that order; junction bases with no gene match: 5. Germline loops: CDR1 SGHTA, CDR2 FQGTGA. CDR3 amino acids: CASSQGQLETQYF. For the CDR3, the DNA is TGTGCCAGCAGCCAGGGACAGTTGGAGACCCAGTACTTC. Filled out from reference TRBV7-3 and TRBJ2-5, the complete variable domain reads GAGVSQTPSNKVTEKGKYVELRCDPISGHTALYWYRQSLGQGPEFLIYFQGTGAADDSGLPNDRFFAVRPEGSVSTLKIQRTERGDSAVYLCASSQGQLETQYFGPGTRLLVL.

The chain carries TRBV11-1 and TRBJ2-3; 10 nucleotides match TRBD1. The V gene end was trimmed by 3 bases and the J gene end by 4 bases; junction bases not matched to a gene: 1. This CDR3 contains 14 residues. Germline loops: CDR1 SGHAT, CDR2 FQDESV (reference sequence). The CDR3 DNA is TGTGCCAGCAGCTTCGGACAGGGGGCAGATACGCAGTATTTT. This sequence encodes CASSFGQGADTQYF.

The rearrangement uses TRBV29-1 and TRBJ1-1; 10 nucleotides match TRBD1. V dropped 0 bases and J dropped 5; count of bases not matched to a gene: 3. Germline CDR1 SQVTM, CDR2 ANQGSEA. There are 14 residues in the CDR3. CDR3 loop: CSVEDGQGVTEAFF. The CDR3 nucleotides read TGCAGCGTTGAAGATGGACAGGGGGTAACTGAAGCTTTCTTT.

V gene TRBV19 combines with J gene TRBJ1-2; tentatively, D is TRBD1 (6 bases). The V gene's germline CDR1 is LNHDA and CDR2 SQIVND (reference sequence). CDR3 size: 12 residues. V dropped 7 bases and J dropped 4 bases, with 10 bases sitting between them. In nucleotides, the CDR3 is TGTGCCAGTACCCCGACAGGCTATGGCTACACCTTC. Its translation is CASTPTGYGYTF.

The CDR3 region has the DNA TGTGCCAGCAGTCGAAGGAGGGGGGGTTCACCCCTCCACTTT. Protein: CASSRRRGGSPLHF. The chain carries TRBV28 and TRBJ1-6; D is perhaps TRBD1 (6 bases). The CDR3 runs 14 residues. Germline CDR1 and CDR2: MDHEN and SYDVKM. Trimming removed 5 bases at V and 9 bases at J, with 14 bases between.

The chain couples TRBV6-1 to TRBJ2-3; tentatively, D is TRBD2 (5 bases). Trimming cost V 0 bases and J 1 base, with 8 bases left between them. The CDR3 covers 15 residues. CDR1 is MNHNS, CDR2 SASEGT, per germline. The CDR3 loop is CASSEAGARTDTQYF. The CDR3 DNA reads as TGTGCCAGCAGTGAAGCGGGAGCTCGCACAGATACGCAGTATTTT.

The V and J genes are TRBV7-3 and TRBJ2-3; TRBD1 agrees at 8 bases. Looked up from germline, CDR1 is SGHTA and CDR2 is FQGTGA. The CDR3 contains 15 residues. V dropped 2 bases and J dropped 10; count of bases not matched to a gene: 11. DNA for the CDR3: TGTGCCAGCAGCTTATCAGGGGGCCCCCGGGAAGCGCAGTATTTT. It yields the protein CASSLSGGPREAQYF.

The genes are TRBV7-9 and TRBJ2-7, with 7 bases lining up with TRBD2. V was pared by 3 bases and J by 5 bases, with 4 bases of the junction left unmatched. The germline V gene has CDR1 SEHNR and CDR2 FQNEAQ (reference sequence). The CDR3 is made up of 13 amino acids. The CDR3 is CASSLAGDNEQYF. CDR3 sequence (DNA): TGTGCCAGCAGCTTGGCGGGAGATAACGAGCAGTACTTC.

The chain uses TRBV5-1 and TRBJ1-2, with TRBD1 matching over 7 bases. Germline assignment: CDR1 SGHRS and CDR2 YFSETQ. V gave up 0 bases and J gave up 6 bases; unmatched junction bases: 2. The CDR3 has 13 amino acids. CDR3 sequence (DNA): TGCGCCAGCAGCTTGGTAACAGGGGATGGCTACACCTTC. Amino acids: CASSLVTGDGYTF.

The rearrangement uses TRBV5-1 and TRBJ2-3; the match to TRBD2 covers 9 bases. Germline V gene data show CDR1 as SGHRS and CDR2 as YFSETQ. The CDR3 consists of 16 residues. With V trimmed by 2 bases and J by 3 bases, 7 bases remained unmatched. The CDR3 region is CASSFIAGEVTDTQYF. The CDR3 DNA reads TGCGCCAGCAGCTTTATAGCGGGAGAGGTGACAGATACGCAGTATTTT.

This CDR3 is CASSSGVAEGGELFF. The CDR3 DNA reads as TGTGCCAGCAGCTCAGGGGTGGCGGAAGGCGGGGAGCTGTTTTTT. V and J are TRBV11-2 and TRBJ2-2, with D possibly being TRBD1 (6 bases). The CDR3 totals 15 residues. Germline V gene lookup returns CDR1 SGHAT and CDR2 FQNNGV. Trimming pared 4 bases from V and 7 bases from J, leaving 16 bases between. Drawing the rest from reference TRBV11-2 and TRBJ2-2, the complete variable domain is EAGVAQSPRYKIIEKRQSVAFWCNPISGHATLYWYQQILGQGPKLLIQFQNNGVVDDSQLPKDRFSAERLKGVDSTLKIQPAKLEDSAVYLCASSSGVAEGGELFFGEGSRLTVL.

The gene calls are TRBV28 and TRBJ2-1; 11 bases map to TRBD2. Unmatched junction bases numbered 18, after V lost 6 bases and J lost 8 bases. The CDR3 sequence is 18 residues long. Germline V gives CDR1 MDHEN, CDR2 SYDVKM. The CDR3 region has the DNA TGTGCCAGCAGCCTAGCCGGGGTCCGTAGCGGGAGGGGGGATGAGCAGTTCTTC. Translation: CASSLAGVRSGRGDEQFF. The full variable domain, with the rest looked up from reference TRBV28 and TRBJ2-1, is DVKVTQSSRYLVKRTGEKVFLECVQDMDHENMFWYRQDPGLGLRLIYFSYDVKMKEKGDIPEGYSVSREKKERFSLILESASTNQTSMYLCASSLAGVRSGRGDEQFFGPGTRLTVL.

The table lists this clone with a count of one. The chain recombines TRBV11-2 with TRBJ2-2; TRBD2 aligns across 10 bases. This CDR3 has 16 amino acids. The germline gives CDR1 SGHAT, CDR2 FQNNGV. J gave up 7 bases and V 5 bases, and 10 bases lay outside the gene matches. For the CDR3, the DNA is TGTGCCAGCAGCCCCGGGCTAGCGGGAGTCAGCGGGGAGCTGTTTTTT. The encoded protein is CASSPGLAGVSGELFF.

V gene TRBV28 combines with J gene TRBJ1-4; D unresolved. The germline V gene has CDR1 MDHEN and CDR2 SYDVKM. The CDR3 totals 13 residues. The CDR3 spells CVVAVRLGEKLFF. DNA for the CDR3: TGTGTAGTCGCGGTCCGCCTGGGTGAAAAACTGTTTTTT. The full variable domain, with the rest looked up from reference TRBV28 and TRBJ1-4, is DVKVTQSSRYLVKRTGEKVFLECVQDMDHENMFWYRQDPGLGLRLIYFSYDVKMKEKGDIPEGYSVSREKKERFSLILESASTNQTSMYLCVVAVRLGEKLFFGSGTQLSVL.

The chain is built from TRBV4-2 and TRBJ2-2; 8 nucleotides align to TRBD2. CDR3 size: 18 residues. Trimming cost V 2 bases and J 4 bases; bases outside gene matches: 12. Germline CDR1 is LGHNA and CDR2 is YNFKEQ. The CDR3 region is CASSQFGGRPWGTGELFF. The CDR3 DNA reads TGTGCCAGCAGCCAATTCGGCGGGAGGCCATGGGGCACCGGGGAGCTGTTTTTT.

This clone was detected a few times. This sequence joins TRBV7-8 and TRBJ1-3, with TRBD1 identical over 7 bases. Germline V CDR1 and CDR2: SGHVS, FQNEAQ. This CDR3 spans 17 amino acids. Unmatched junction bases numbered 7, after V lost 0 bases and J lost 2 bases. The DNA for the CDR3 is TGTGCCAGCAGCTTAGCGATCCAGGGACAGCCTGGAAACACCATATATTTT. This encodes CASSLAIQGQPGNTIYF.

The chain carries TRBV27 and TRBJ1-2; possible D gene TRBD1, 6 bases. V was pared by 2 bases and J by 5 bases, with 15 bases between. The CDR3 runs to 15 residues. Germline V gene lookup returns CDR1 MNHEY and CDR2 SMNVEV (reference sequence). CDR3 DNA sequence: TGTGCCAGCAGTTTAAAAAGGAGTAGGGGGTATGGCTACACCTTC. Translated, it gives CASSLKRSRGYGYTF.

The gene calls are TRBV12-3 or TRBV12-4 and TRBJ1-2; TRBD1 aligns across 7 bases. J lost 6 bases, V lost 5 bases, and 6 bases had no gene match. CDR3 length: 13 amino acids. CDR3: CASSTGQSNGYTF. The CDR3 bases are TGTGCCAGCAGTACGGGACAGTCGAATGGCTACACCTTC.

The table lists this clone with a count of one. The V gene is TRBV19, the J gene TRBJ1-2; D is ambiguous. This CDR3 is 11 amino acids long. Germline values: CDR1 LNHDA, CDR2 SQIVND (reference sequence). The V gene lost 1 base and the J gene lost 6 bases, with 3 bases spanning the gap. The CDR3, as DNA: TGTGCCAGTAGTATAGCGGATGGCTACACCTTC. Amino acid sequence: CASSIADGYTF.

The V call is TRBV4-1, the J call TRBJ1-3; D gene unclear. This CDR3 is built from 16 residues. Trimming shortened V by 0 bases and J by 0 bases, and 9 bases separated the two germline ends. Germline CDR1 is MGHRA and CDR2 is YSYEKL. CDR3 bases: TGCGCCAGCAGCCAAGATATAGCGGGCTCTGGAAACACCATATATTTT. Protein sequence: CASSQDIAGSGNTIYF.

The gene calls are TRBV28 and TRBJ1-1; D ambiguous. There are 13 residues in the CDR3. V lost 6 bases and J 4 bases, leaving 12 bases between the germline ends. CDR1 is MDHEN, CDR2 SYDVKM, per germline. In DNA, the CDR3 is TGTGCCAGCAGCCACACGCGGGCCACTGAAGCTTTCTTT. As protein: CASSHTRATEAFF.

This chain uses TRBV6-5 with TRBJ2-7; 8 positions agree with TRBD2. CDR3 length: 15 amino acids. The junction had 6 bases not matched to a gene; V was cut back by 0 bases and J by 5 bases. Germline V gene data show CDR1 as MNHEY and CDR2 as SVGAGI. Here the CDR3 reads CASSYSGTSLDEQYF. The CDR3 coding sequence is TGTGCCAGCAGTTACTCGGGGACTAGTTTGGACGAGCAGTACTTC.

The chain employs TRBV28 and TRBJ2-1; 7 nucleotides agree with TRBD1. V shed 6 bases and J 1 base; nucleotides not matched to a gene: 12. The CDR3 extends over 17 amino acids. Looked up from germline, CDR1 is MDHEN and CDR2 is SYDVKM. This CDR3 is CASSVGGGGLSYNEQFF. CDR3 sequence (DNA): TGTGCCAGCAGCGTAGGGGGCGGCGGACTTTCCTACAATGAGCAGTTCTTC. The full variable domain, rest sourced from reference TRBV28 and TRBJ2-1, is DVKVTQSSRYLVKRTGEKVFLECVQDMDHENMFWYRQDPGLGLRLIYFSYDVKMKEKGDIPEGYSVSREKKERFSLILESASTNQTSMYLCASSVGGGGLSYNEQFFGPGTRLTVL.

This rearrangement joins TRBV5-6 to TRBJ1-5; no clear D. This CDR3 comprises 13 residues. V dropped 5 bases and J dropped 1 base, with 7 bases sitting between them. Germline CDR1 is SGHDT and CDR2 is YYEEEE. CDR3 sequence: CASSRLSNQPQHF. CDR3 DNA: TGTGCCAGCAGTCGACTAAGCAATCAGCCCCAGCATTTT.